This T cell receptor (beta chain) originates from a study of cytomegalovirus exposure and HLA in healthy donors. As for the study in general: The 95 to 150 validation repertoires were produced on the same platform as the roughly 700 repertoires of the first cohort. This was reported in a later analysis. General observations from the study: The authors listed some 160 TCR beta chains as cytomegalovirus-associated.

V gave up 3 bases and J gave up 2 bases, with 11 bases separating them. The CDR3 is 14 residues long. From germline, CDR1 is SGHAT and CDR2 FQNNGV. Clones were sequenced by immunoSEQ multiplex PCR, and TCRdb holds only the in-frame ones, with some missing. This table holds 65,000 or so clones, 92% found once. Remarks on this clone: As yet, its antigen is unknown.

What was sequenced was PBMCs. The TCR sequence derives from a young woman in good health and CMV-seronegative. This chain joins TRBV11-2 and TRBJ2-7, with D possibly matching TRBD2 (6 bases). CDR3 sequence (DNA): TGTGCCAGCAGCTTTGGAGGGGCGGCCTACGAGCAGTACTTC. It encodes CASSFGGAAYEQYF. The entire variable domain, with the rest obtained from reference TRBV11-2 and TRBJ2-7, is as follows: EAGVAQSPRYKIIEKRQSVAFWCNPISGHATLYWYQQILGQGPKLLIQFQNNGVVDDSQLPKDRFSAERLKGVDSTLKIQPAKLEDSAVYLCASSFGGAAYEQYFGPGTRLTVT.